These 6 T cell receptor beta chains were sequenced from one sample in a study of blood T cell repertoires in COVID-19. Here immunoSEQ multiplex PCR was the method, and the copy in TCRdb shows in-frame clones only, minus some. The sample carries under 250,000 clones, about 84% recorded once. The sequencing input was PBMCs or T cells enriched from blood (not recorded which). These receptors were taken from a man between 25 and 39 years old with acute COVID-19.

The V call is TRBV27, the J call TRBJ1-1, with 7 bases aligning to TRBD1. CDR3 size: 14 residues. Germline assignment: CDR1 MNHEY and CDR2 SMNVEV (reference sequence). V lost 5 bases to trimming and J lost 1 base; unmatched junction nucleotides: 4. Written as DNA, the CDR3 is TGTGCCAGCAGTGAGACAGGGTGGAACACTGAAGCTTTCTTT. Its translation: CASSETGWNTEAFF.

The chain employs TRBV19 and TRBJ1-4, with D hard to call. Germline V gives CDR1 LNHDA, CDR2 SQIVND (reference sequence). The length of the CDR3 is 18 residues. V was trimmed by 3 bases and J by 8 bases, leaving 25 bases between them. The CDR3 nucleotides are TGTGCCAGTAGTATTTGGCCGCGGGCAGACTGGTTGGAGGAAAAACTGTTTTTT. Its translation: CASSIWPRADWLEEKLFF.

The genes are TRBV5-1 and TRBJ1-1; unclear D gene. The ends were cut back, 5 bases at V and 0 bases at J, with 11 bases in the middle. This CDR3 has 14 residues. The germline V gene encodes CDR1 SGHRS and CDR2 YFSETQ. The CDR3 sequence: CASSRVGVNTEAFF. CDR3 nucleotides: TGCGCCAGCAGTAGGGTCGGGGTGAACACTGAAGCTTTCTTT.

This clone was detected a few times. The chain has TRBV4-2 and TRBJ2-7, with a tentative D call TRBD1 (5 bases). The CDR3 spans 16 residues. Trimming stripped 0 bases from V and 4 bases from J, with 16 bases between. The V gene's germline CDR1 is LGHNA and CDR2 YNFKEQ. CDR3 DNA sequence: TGTGCCAGCAGCCAAGATCCCCAGGGCGCAGGTTACGAGCAGTACTTC. Protein: CASSQDPQGAGYEQYF.

This sequence joins TRBV3-1 (or the pseudogene TRBV3-2) and TRBJ1-2; D is perhaps TRBD1 (6 bases). CDR3 length: 15 amino acids. V gave up 1 base and J gave up 2 bases, with 11 bases separating them. Germline V lookup: CDR1 LGHDT, CDR2 YNNKEL (reference sequence). The CDR3 nucleotides read TGTGCCAGCAGCCAAGCCCTGGACAGCAACTATGGCTACACCTTC. It is translated as CASSQALDSNYGYTF.

The chain couples TRBV19 to TRBJ1-1; D gene uncertain. Germline lookup yields CDR1 LNHDA and CDR2 SQIVND (reference sequence). CDR3 length: 11 residues. The V and J ends lost 9 bases and 0 bases respectively, with 5 bases between them. The CDR3, as DNA: TGTGCCAGCCACTTGAACACTGAAGCTTTCTTT. It encodes CASHLNTEAFF.